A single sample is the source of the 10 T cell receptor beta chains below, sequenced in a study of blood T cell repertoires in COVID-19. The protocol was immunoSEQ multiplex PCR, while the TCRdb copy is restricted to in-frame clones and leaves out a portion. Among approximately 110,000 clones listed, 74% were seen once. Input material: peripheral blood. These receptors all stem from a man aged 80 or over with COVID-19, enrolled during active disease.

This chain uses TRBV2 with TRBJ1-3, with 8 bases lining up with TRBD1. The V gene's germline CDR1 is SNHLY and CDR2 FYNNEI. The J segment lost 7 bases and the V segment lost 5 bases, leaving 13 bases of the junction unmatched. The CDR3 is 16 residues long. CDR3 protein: CASSLYGAGGSNTIYF. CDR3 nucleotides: TGTGCCAGCAGTTTGTACGGGGCAGGGGGCAGTAACACCATATATTTT.

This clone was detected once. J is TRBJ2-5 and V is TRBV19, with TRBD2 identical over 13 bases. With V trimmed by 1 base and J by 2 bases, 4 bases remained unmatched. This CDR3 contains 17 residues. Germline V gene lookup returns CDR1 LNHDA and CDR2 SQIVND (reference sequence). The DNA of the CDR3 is TGTGCCAGTAGTATAGTGGGACTAGCGGGGAGACAAGAGACCCAGTACTTC. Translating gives CASSIVGLAGRQETQYF.

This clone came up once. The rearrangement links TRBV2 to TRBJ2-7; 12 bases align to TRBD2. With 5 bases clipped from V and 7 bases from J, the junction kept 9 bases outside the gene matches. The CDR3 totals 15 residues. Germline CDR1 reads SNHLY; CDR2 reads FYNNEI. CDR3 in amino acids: CASSSLAGGGSEQYF. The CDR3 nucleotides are TGTGCCAGCAGTTCGCTAGCGGGAGGGGGATCGGAGCAGTACTTC. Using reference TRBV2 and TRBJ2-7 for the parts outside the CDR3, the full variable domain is EPEVTQTPSHQVTQMGQEVILRCVPISNHLYFYWYRQILGQKVEFLVSFYNNEISEKSEIFDDQFSVERPDGSNFTLKIRSTKLEDSAMYFCASSSLAGGGSEQYFGPGTRLTVT.

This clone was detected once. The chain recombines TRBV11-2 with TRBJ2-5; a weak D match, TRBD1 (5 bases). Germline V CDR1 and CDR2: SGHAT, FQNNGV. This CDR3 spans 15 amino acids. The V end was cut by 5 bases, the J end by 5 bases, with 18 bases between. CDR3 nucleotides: TGTGCCAGCAGCAGGATAGGGGCGGAACGGGAGACCCAGTACTTC. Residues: CASSRIGAERETQYF. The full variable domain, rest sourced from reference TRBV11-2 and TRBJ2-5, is EAGVAQSPRYKIIEKRQSVAFWCNPISGHATLYWYQQILGQGPKLLIQFQNNGVVDDSQLPKDRFSAERLKGVDSTLKIQPAKLEDSAVYLCASSRIGAERETQYFGPGTRLLVL.

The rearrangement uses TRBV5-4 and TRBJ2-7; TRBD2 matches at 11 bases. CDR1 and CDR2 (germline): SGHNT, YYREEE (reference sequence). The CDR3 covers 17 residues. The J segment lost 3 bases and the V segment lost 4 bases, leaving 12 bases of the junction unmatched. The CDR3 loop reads CASSPGLAASGFYEQYF. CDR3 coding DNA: TGTGCCAGCAGCCCGGGACTAGCGGCTTCGGGTTTCTACGAGCAGTACTTC.

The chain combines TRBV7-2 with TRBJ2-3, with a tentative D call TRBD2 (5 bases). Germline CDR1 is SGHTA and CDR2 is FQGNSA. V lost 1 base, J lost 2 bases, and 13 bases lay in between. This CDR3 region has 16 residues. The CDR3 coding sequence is TGTGCCAGCAGCTTAGGGGCGACCGACTACACAGATACGCAGTATTTT. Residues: CASSLGATDYTDTQYF.

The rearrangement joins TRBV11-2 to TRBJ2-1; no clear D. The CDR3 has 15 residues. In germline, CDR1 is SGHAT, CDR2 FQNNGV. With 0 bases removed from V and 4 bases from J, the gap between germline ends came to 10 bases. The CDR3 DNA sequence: TGTGCCAGCAGCTTAGATGTCACAGTTTACAATGAGCAGTTCTTC. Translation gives CASSLDVTVYNEQFF.

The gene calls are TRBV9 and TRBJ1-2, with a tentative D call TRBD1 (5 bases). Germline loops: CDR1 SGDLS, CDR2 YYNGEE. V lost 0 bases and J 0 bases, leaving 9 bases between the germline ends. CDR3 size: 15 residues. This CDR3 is CASSVDPGPNYGYTF. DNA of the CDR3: TGTGCCAGCAGCGTAGATCCAGGGCCTAACTATGGCTACACCTTC.

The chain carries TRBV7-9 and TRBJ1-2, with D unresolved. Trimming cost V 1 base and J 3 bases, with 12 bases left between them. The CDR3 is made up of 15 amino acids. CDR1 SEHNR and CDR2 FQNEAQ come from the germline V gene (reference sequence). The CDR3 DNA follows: TGTGCCAGCAGCTTAGGACTAAACCCGTACTATGGCTACACCTTC. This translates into CASSLGLNPYYGYTF.

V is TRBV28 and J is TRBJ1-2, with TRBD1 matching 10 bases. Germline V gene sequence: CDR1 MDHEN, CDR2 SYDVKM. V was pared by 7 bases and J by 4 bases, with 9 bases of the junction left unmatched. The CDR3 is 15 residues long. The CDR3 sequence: CASTRGGTGAYGYTF. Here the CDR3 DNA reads TGTGCCAGCACCCGAGGCGGGACAGGGGCCTATGGCTACACCTTC.